This record covers a single T cell receptor beta chain. The source of the sample is a study of Tregs in tolerant kidney transplant recipients. Mixed chimerism was transient after nonmyeloablative marrow transplants from related graft donors. Using immunoSEQ multiplex PCR, the repertoire was profiled, and TCRdb retains in-frame clones only, with some absent. The data contain tens of thousands of clones, around nine tenths of them singletons. Trimming shortened V by 4 bases and J by 4 bases, and 12 bases separated the two germline ends. The CDR3 has 14 residues. From germline, CDR1 is SGHRS and CDR2 YFSETQ.

The source material was CD4+ T cells from blood (PBMCs), sampled 24 months after the transplant. The sequence derives from a human patient who received a combined kidney and bone marrow transplant. Some T cells may be supplied by the graft donor. This chain uses TRBV5-1 with TRBJ2-1; D may be TRBD1 (5 bases). The CDR3 region has the DNA TGCGCCAGCAGCCTGCAGGGTGGGTACAATGAGCAGTTCTTC. It codes for CASSLQGGYNEQFF.